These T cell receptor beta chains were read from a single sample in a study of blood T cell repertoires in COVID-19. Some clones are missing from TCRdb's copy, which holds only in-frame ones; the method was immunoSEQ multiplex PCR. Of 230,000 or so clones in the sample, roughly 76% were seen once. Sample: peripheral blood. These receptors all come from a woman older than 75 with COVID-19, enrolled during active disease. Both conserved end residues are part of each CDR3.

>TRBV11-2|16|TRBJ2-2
CASSRGQGGNTGELFF
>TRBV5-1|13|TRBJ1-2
CASSLAINYGYTF
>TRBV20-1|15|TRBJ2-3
CSASLSGSAADTQYF
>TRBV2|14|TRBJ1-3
CASTREMAGNTIYF
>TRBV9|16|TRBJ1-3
CASSVGAVTSGNTIYF
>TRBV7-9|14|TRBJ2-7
CASSILAGDGEQYF
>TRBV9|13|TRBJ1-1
CASSAIGTGRAFF
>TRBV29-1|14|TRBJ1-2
CSVEGLGPTYGYTF
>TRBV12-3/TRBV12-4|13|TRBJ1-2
CASSSLPDYGYTF
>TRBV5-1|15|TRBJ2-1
CASSPGRGAYNEQFF
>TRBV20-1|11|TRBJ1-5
CSAGGGQPQHF
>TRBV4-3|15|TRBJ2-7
CASSQDLGTPGEQYF
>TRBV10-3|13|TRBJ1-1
CAISESGRGEAFF
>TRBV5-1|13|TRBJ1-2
CASSDSAFYGYTF
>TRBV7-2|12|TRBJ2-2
CASSPLAGELFF
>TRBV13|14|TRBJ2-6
CASGPFSGANVLTF
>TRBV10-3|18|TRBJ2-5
CAISDAPGLAGRRETQYF
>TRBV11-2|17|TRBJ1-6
CASSFYGSATLNSPLHF
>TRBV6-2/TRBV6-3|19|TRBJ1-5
CASSFAGTGALGYNQPQHF
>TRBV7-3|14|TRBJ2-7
CASSPLAGVYEQYF
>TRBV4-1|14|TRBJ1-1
CASRRGDWTREAFF
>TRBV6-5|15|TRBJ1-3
CASTARGVSGNTIYF
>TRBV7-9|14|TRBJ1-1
CASSPPWQRTEAFF
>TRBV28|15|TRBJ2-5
CASSLAGGRGETQYF
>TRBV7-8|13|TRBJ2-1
CASASRWENEQFF
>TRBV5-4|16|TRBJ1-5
CASSLGGTGPNQPQHF
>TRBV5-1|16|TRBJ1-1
CASSLFVTGLNTEAFF
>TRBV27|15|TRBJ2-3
CASRQLAGVSDTQYF
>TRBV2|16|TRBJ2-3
CASSLSLAGGSRAQYF
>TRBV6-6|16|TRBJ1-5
CASSYSMGGASQPQHF
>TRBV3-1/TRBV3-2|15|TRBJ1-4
CASSQDGGRDEKLFF
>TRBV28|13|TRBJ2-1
CASGRGGIDEQFF
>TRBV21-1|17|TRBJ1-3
CAILPGCILPYGNTIYF
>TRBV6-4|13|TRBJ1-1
CASTPSRNTEAFF
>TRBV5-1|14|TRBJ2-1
CASSSAAPYNEQFF
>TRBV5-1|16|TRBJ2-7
CASSGGAKTGAAEQYF
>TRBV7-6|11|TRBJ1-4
CASSLLEKLFF
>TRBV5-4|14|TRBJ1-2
CASSQETVPYGYTF
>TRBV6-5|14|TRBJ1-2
CASSYSGGNYGYTF
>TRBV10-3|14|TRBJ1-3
CATKLTGSGNTIYF
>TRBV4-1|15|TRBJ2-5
CARPRGAGCQETQYF
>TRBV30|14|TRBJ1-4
CAWNQDRTNEKLFF
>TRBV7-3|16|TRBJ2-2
CASSLTGGTYTGELFF
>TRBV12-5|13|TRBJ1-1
CASGLQGNTEAFF
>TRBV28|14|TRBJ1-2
CASSPLSGLGGYTF
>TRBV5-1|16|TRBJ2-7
CASSPTGGQGIHEQYF
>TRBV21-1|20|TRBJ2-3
CASSKALAIPQGQGADTQYF
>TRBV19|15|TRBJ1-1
CASSTARIPGTEAFF
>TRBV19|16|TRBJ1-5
CASTLIGQGAFQPQHF
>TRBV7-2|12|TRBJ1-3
CASSHSGNTIYF
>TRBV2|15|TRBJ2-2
CARKHPGRAGGELFF
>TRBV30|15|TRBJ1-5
CAWSRETGVNQPQHF
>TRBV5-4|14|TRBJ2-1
CASSLELAGTEQFF
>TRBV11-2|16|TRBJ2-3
CASSVTSGAYTDTQYF
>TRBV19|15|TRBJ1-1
CASSKEGALNTEAFF
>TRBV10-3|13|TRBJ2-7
CAIRTTGNPEQYF
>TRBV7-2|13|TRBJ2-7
CASSLWRSYEQYF
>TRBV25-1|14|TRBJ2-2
CASSRQGGTGELFF
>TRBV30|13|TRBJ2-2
CAWSLDSPGELFF